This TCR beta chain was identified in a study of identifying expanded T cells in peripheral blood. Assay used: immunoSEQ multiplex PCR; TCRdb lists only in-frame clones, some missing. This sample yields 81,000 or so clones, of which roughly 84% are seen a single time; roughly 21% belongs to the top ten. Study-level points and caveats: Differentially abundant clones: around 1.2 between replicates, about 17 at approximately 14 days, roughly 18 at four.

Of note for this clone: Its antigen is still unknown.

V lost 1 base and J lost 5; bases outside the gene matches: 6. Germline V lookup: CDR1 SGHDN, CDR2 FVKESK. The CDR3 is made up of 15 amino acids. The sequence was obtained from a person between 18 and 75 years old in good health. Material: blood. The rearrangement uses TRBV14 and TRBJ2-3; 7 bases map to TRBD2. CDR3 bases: TGTGCCAGCAGCCAAGGCGGGAGAGCAGGAGATACGCAGTATTTT. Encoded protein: CASSQGGRAGDTQYF.